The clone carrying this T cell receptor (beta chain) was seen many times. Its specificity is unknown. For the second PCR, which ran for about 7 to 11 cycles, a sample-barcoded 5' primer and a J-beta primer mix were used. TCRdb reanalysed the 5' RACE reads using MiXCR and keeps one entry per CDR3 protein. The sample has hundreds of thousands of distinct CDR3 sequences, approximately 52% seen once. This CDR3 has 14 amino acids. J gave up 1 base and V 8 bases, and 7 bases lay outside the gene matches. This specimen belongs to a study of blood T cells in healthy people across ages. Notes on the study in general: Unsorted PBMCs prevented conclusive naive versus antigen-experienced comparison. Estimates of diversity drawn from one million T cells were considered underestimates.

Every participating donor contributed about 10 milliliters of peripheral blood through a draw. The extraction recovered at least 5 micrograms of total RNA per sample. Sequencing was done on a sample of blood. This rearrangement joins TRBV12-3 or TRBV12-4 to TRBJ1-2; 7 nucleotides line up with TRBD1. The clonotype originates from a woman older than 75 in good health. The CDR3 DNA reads TGTGCCAGCCATGACAGGGTGATTAACTATGGCTACACCTTC. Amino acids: CASHDRVINYGYTF.